The 28 T cell receptor beta chains presented below share a single source sample, sequenced in a study of blood T cell dynamics during melanoma immunotherapy. Time point given: pre-treatment baseline. Method: immunoSEQ multiplex PCR; TCRdb's copy keeps in-frame clones and lacks some. The table has almost 25,000 clones, 87% seen once. The material sequenced was blood, taken from a patient treated with checkpoint blockade. All receptors come from a human donor with melanoma.

Comment on this clone: At the DNA level, this CDR3 is encoded by other sequences in the same sample as well. The genes are TRBV2 and TRBJ2-7, with 7 bases aligning to TRBD1. J lost 5 bases, V lost 11 bases, and 12 bases had no gene match. The CDR3 runs to 13 residues. CDR1 SNHLY and CDR2 FYNNEI come from the germline V gene. CDR3 nucleotides: TGTGCCGGCTCGGGACAGATTTTTGACGAGCAGTACTTC. It translates to CAGSGQIFDEQYF.

This chain uses TRBV19 with TRBJ1-5; D is undetermined. This CDR3 spans 13 amino acids. V was trimmed by 6 bases and J by 5 bases, leaving 11 bases between them. From germline, CDR1 is LNHDA and CDR2 SQIVND (reference sequence). The CDR3 loop reads CASRGLGDQPQHF. For the CDR3, the DNA is TGTGCCAGTAGGGGCCTCGGGGATCAGCCCCAGCATTTT.

The V and J genes are TRBV7-2 and TRBJ1-2; 9 bases fit TRBD1. In germline, CDR1 is SGHTA, CDR2 FQGNSA. CDR3 length: 13 residues. Trimming removed 3 bases from V and 7 bases from J; junction bases left unmatched: 3. The CDR3: CASSLTGGGGYTF. CDR3 nucleotides: TGTGCCAGCAGCTTGACAGGGGGAGGTGGCTACACCTTC.

The genes are TRBV28 and TRBJ2-7; weak D call: TRBD1 (5 bases). The V and J ends lost 6 bases and 4 bases respectively, with 13 bases between them. This CDR3 spans 13 amino acids. The germline V gene encodes CDR1 MDHEN and CDR2 SYDVKM. The CDR3 is CASRVGHAYEQYF. The CDR3 DNA follows: TGTGCCAGCAGGGTAGGACACGCGTACGAGCAGTACTTC.

This chain uses TRBV29-1 with TRBJ2-7; 7 bases are shared with TRBD1. This CDR3 has 13 amino acids. Looked up from germline, CDR1 is SQVTM and CDR2 is ANQGSEA. J lost 0 bases, V lost 3 bases, and 2 bases had no gene match. For the CDR3, the DNA is TGCAGCGTTGAGGGACAGAGCTCCTACGAGCAGTACTTC. This encodes CSVEGQSSYEQYF.

The chain joins TRBV5-1 to TRBJ1-2; D may be TRBD1 (5 bases). V lost 3 bases, J lost 9 bases, and 15 bases lay in between. CDR3 size: 13 residues. Germline V CDR1 and CDR2: SGHRS, YFSETQ. The CDR3 reads CASSSSRGESYTF. The CDR3 coding sequence is TGCGCCAGCAGCTCCTCCCGGGGGGAGAGCTACACCTTC.

V gene TRBV6-5 combines with J gene TRBJ1-4; TRBD1 might be the D (5 bases). The CDR3 is 13 amino acids. CDR1 MNHEY and CDR2 SVGAGI come from the germline V gene. V lost 5 bases and J 8 bases, leaving 12 bases between the germline ends. CDR3 nucleotide sequence: TGTGCCAGCAGTGGGGGGGATTACGAAAAACTGTTTTTT. Protein: CASSGGDYEKLFF.

V usage is TRBV4-2 and J usage is TRBJ1-3; 7 nucleotides line up with TRBD1. Germline CDR1 LGHNA, CDR2 YNFKEQ. This CDR3 comprises 17 residues. V shed 4 bases, J shed 7 bases, and the junction held 16 bases outside the gene matches. The CDR3 region is CASSLRTGPLNRNTIYF. In nucleotides, the CDR3 is TGTGCCAGCAGCCTCCGGACAGGACCCCTGAACAGGAACACCATATATTTT.

The V and J genes are TRBV6-1 and TRBJ2-7, with 10 nucleotides matching TRBD2. The CDR3 totals 13 residues. Germline trimming cut 5 bases from V and 2 bases from J; bases unmatched to any gene: 0. CDR1 is MNHNS, CDR2 SASEGT, per germline. CDR3 protein: CASSLAGAYEQYF. The CDR3 bases are TGTGCCAGCAGTCTAGCGGGGGCCTACGAGCAGTACTTC.

V is TRBV4-1 and J is TRBJ1-5; D ambiguous. This CDR3 has 15 residues. The V gene lost 3 bases and the J gene lost 3 bases, with 12 bases spanning the gap. Germline-derived CDR1 and CDR2 are MGHRA and YSYEKL. CDR3 in amino acids: CASSHTAHPNQPQHF. In DNA form, the CDR3 reads TGCGCCAGCAGCCACACGGCCCACCCCAATCAGCCCCAGCATTTT.

This clone showed up just a few times. The J gene is TRBJ1-2, the V gene TRBV5-1; TRBD1 matches 7 bases. Germline CDR1 SGHRS, CDR2 YFSETQ. The CDR3 spans 14 residues. The V and J ends lost 3 bases and 3 bases, in that order; junction bases with no gene match: 5. The CDR3 DNA follows: TGCGCCAGCAGCTGGACAGGAAACTACTATGGCTACACCTTC. This translates into CASSWTGNYYGYTF. The whole variable domain, remainder taken from reference TRBV5-1 and TRBJ1-2, is KAGVTQTPRYLIKTRGQQVTLSCSPISGHRSVSWYQQTPGQGLQFLFEYFSETQRNKGNFPGRFSGRQFSNSRSEMNVSTLELGDSALYLCASSWTGNYYGYTFGSGTRLTVV.

The chain combines TRBV15 with TRBJ1-4, with D unclear. V shed 0 bases and J shed 7 bases, with 6 bases lying between them. This CDR3 contains 13 residues. Germline assignment: CDR1 LNHNV and CDR2 YYDKDF (reference sequence). CDR3 coding DNA: TGTGCCACCAGCAGAGACACGGGTGAAAAACTGTTTTTT. This translates into CATSRDTGEKLFF.

Only one count was recorded for this clone. The chain recombines TRBV28 with TRBJ2-7; D perhaps matches TRBD2 (5 bases). The germline gives CDR1 MDHEN, CDR2 SYDVKM. Trimming left V 6 bases short and J 5 bases short, with 11 bases between. This CDR3 is built from 12 residues. For the CDR3, the DNA is TGTGCCAGCAGGAAGCCCGGGAACGAGCAGTACTTC. Amino acid sequence: CASRKPGNEQYF.

The chain combines TRBV6-1 with TRBJ1-5; 12 bases are a match to TRBD1. This CDR3 contains 19 residues. Germline CDR1 is MNHNS and CDR2 is SASEGT. The V gene end was trimmed by 2 bases and the J gene end by 4 bases; junction bases not matched to a gene: 12. This CDR3 is CASSETRGPGQGANQPQHF. The CDR3 bases are TGTGCCAGCAGTGAAACTAGGGGTCCGGGACAGGGGGCGAATCAGCCCCAGCATTTT.

This sequence joins TRBV6-5 and TRBJ1-1, with TRBD1 as a possible D gene (6 bases). Trimming left V 1 base short and J 8 bases short, with 11 bases between. The CDR3 extends over 13 amino acids. From germline, CDR1 is MNHEY and CDR2 SVGAGI. The CDR3 here is CASSYLTGTEAFF. CDR3 DNA sequence: TGTGCCAGCAGTTACTTAACCGGGACAGAAGCTTTCTTT.

V is TRBV5-4 and J is TRBJ2-1; TRBD1 aligns across 11 bases. CDR3 length: 20 amino acids. Germline values: CDR1 SGHNT, CDR2 YYREEE (reference sequence). The V and J ends lost 3 bases and 8 bases, in that order; junction bases with no gene match: 22. CDR3 in DNA: TGTGCCAGCAGCTCCGCCGGGACAGGGGGTGGCGGACCCATTGAGGATGAGCAGTTCTTC. It encodes CASSSAGTGGGGPIEDEQFF.

V is TRBV4-1 and J is TRBJ2-2; D not certain. Germline V gene sequence: CDR1 MGHRA, CDR2 YSYEKL. This CDR3 comprises 15 residues. V lost 1 base and J lost 5, with 11 bases in between. The CDR3 loop reads CASSQGVLATGELFF. For the CDR3, the DNA is TGCGCCAGCAGCCAAGGGGTTTTGGCGACCGGGGAGCTGTTTTTT.

The chain has TRBV5-4 and TRBJ1-1; D ambiguous. The V and J ends lost 4 bases and 0 bases respectively, with 13 bases between them. Germline CDR1 SGHNT, CDR2 YYREEE (reference sequence). This CDR3 comprises 15 residues. Written as DNA, the CDR3 is TGTGCCAGCAGCCCGGAACTGCAGCTGAACACTGAAGCTTTCTTT. Its translation is CASSPELQLNTEAFF.

As to this clone: One end of the junction fails to match germline, which may point to a read error. The CDR3 sequence: CASSFPGSSSEQYF. The CDR3 nucleotides are TGTGCCAGCAGCTTCCCCGGCAGTTCCTCCGAGCAGTACTTC. This rearrangement joins TRBV5-6 to TRBJ2-7, with D uncertain. Germline V gene data show CDR1 as SGHDT and CDR2 as YYEEEE. The CDR3 consists of 14 residues. The variable domain in full, with the rest retrieved from reference TRBV5-6 and TRBJ2-7, is DAGVTQSPTHLIKTRGQQVTLRCSPKSGHDTVSWYQQALGQGPQFIFQYYEEEERQRGNFPDRFSGHQFPNYSSELNVNALLLGDSALYLCASSFPGSSSEQYFGPGTRLTVT.

The V and J genes are TRBV5-1 and TRBJ2-7; D is undetermined. Trimming pared 4 bases from V and 3 bases from J, leaving 5 bases between. Germline values: CDR1 SGHRS, CDR2 YFSETQ. The CDR3 covers 11 residues. CDR3 in DNA: TGCGCCAGCAGCACGGGCTACGAGCAGTACTTC. Translating gives CASSTGYEQYF.

The sample holds one count of this clone. The V and J genes are TRBV29-1 and TRBJ2-3; 15 bases line up with TRBD2. The V segment lost 6 bases and the J segment 1 base; nucleotides outside the gene matches: 11. Germline V gene lookup returns CDR1 SQVTM and CDR2 ANQGSEA. The CDR3 covers 18 residues. The CDR3: CSVAGLAGGGSRTDTQYF. CDR3 DNA sequence: TGCAGCGTCGCGGGACTAGCGGGAGGTGGCTCTCGCACAGATACGCAGTATTTT.

This clone has just a few counts. This rearrangement joins TRBV7-3 to TRBJ2-1, with D perhaps TRBD2 (5 bases). This CDR3 comprises 17 residues. V lost 1 base, J lost 0 bases, and 13 bases lay in between. CDR1 and CDR2 (germline): SGHTA, FQGTGA. The DNA for the CDR3 is TGTGCCAGCAGCTTAAGCGGTGGGAGCAGCTCCTACAATGAGCAGTTCTTC. Protein sequence: CASSLSGGSSSYNEQFF.

The CDR3 bases are TGCGCCAGCAGGAGGATACCGGGACAGGGCGGTGAGCAGTTCTTC. Protein product: CASRRIPGQGGEQFF. V gene TRBV10-1 combines with J gene TRBJ2-1; TRBD1 aligns across 9 bases. The CDR3 sequence is 15 residues long. Germline V gene lookup returns CDR1 WNHNN and CDR2 SYGVQD (reference sequence). Unmatched junction bases numbered 12, after V lost 6 bases and J lost 9 bases.

The V gene is TRBV19, the J gene TRBJ2-3; 12 bases fit TRBD2. CDR3 length: 14 amino acids. With 5 bases clipped from V and 8 bases from J, the junction kept 5 bases outside the gene matches. The germline CDR1 and CDR2 sequences are LNHDA and SQIVND (reference sequence). CDR3 DNA: TGTGCCAGTAGTGCGACTAGCGGGAGTCCTACGCAGTATTTT. It codes for CASSATSGSPTQYF.

This clone is a singleton in its sample. V is TRBV18 and J is TRBJ2-7; weak D call: TRBD1 (6 bases). Trimming cost V 0 bases and J 3 bases, with 9 bases left between them. The germline V gene has CDR1 KGHSH and CDR2 LQKENI. The CDR3 spans 14 residues. In DNA, the CDR3 is TGTGCCAGCTCACCACCGGGACAAAACTACGAGCAGTACTTC. It specifies CASSPPGQNYEQYF.

The chain carries TRBV28 and TRBJ1-3; D ambiguous. The CDR3 is made up of 13 amino acids. V lost 5 bases to trimming and J lost 4 bases, with 9 bases between them. Germline values: CDR1 MDHEN, CDR2 SYDVKM. The CDR3 DNA reads TGTGCCAGCAGTCCCCCGGTGGGAAACACCATATATTTT. This encodes CASSPPVGNTIYF.

The chain couples TRBV2 to TRBJ2-1, with D perhaps matching TRBD1 (5 bases). Germline-derived CDR1 and CDR2 are SNHLY and FYNNEI. Trimming pared 8 bases from V and 2 bases from J, leaving 10 bases between. The CDR3 is 13 residues long. The CDR3: CASVPTAYNEQFF. The CDR3 DNA is TGTGCCAGCGTCCCGACAGCCTACAATGAGCAGTTCTTC.

This clone came up a few times. The rearrangement links TRBV5-1 to TRBJ2-7; TRBD1 agrees at 10 bases. Germline CDR1 and CDR2: SGHRS and YFSETQ. The V segment lost 0 bases and the J segment 3 bases; nucleotides outside the gene matches: 0. This CDR3 spans 14 amino acids. DNA for the CDR3: TGCGCCAGCAGCTTGGGGACAGGGGGCTACGAGCAGTACTTC. Translated: CASSLGTGGYEQYF.